The sequence of this T cell receptor beta chain was determined in a study of cytomegalovirus exposure and HLA in healthy donors. This clone was recorded a few times. Its antigen is unidentified. Primers: 60 Vbeta forward and 13 Jbeta reverse. The table came from immunoSEQ multiplex PCR; TCRdb's copy has only in-frame clones and leaves some out. The table has under 150,000 clones, about 70% seen once. V lost 3 bases, J lost 8 bases, and 1 base stayed unmatched. This CDR3 is built from 13 residues. Germline assignment: CDR1 MNHNS and CDR2 SASEGT. Points from the study as a whole: In a later analysis, several top co-occurrence clusters appeared linked to parvovirus B19, influenza, CMV and Epstein-Barr virus.

This TCR was recovered from a woman aged 60-75 years in good health and CMV-seropositive. The rearrangement uses TRBV6-1 and TRBJ1-6, with TRBD1 identical over 7 bases. Specimen: PBMCs. The CDR3 DNA sequence: TGTGCCAGCAGTGACAGGGGGGATTCACCCCTCCACTTT. Translating gives CASSDRGDSPLHF.